These 4 T cell receptor beta chains came from one sample sequenced in a study of shared clonotypes between healthy human individuals. Generated by immunoSEQ multiplex PCR, the TCRdb table keeps only in-frame clones and is missing some. This sample has roughly 1.5 million clones; under 99% occur once, and the top ten carry about 0.42%. The sample consisted of naive CD4+ T cells sorted from blood. Subset in this sample: CD45RA+ positively selected. Receptors originate from a man aged 25-45 years in good health.

The gene calls are TRBV4-2 and TRBJ1-2; 8 bases agree with TRBD1. The V and J ends lost 0 bases and 2 bases, in that order; junction bases with no gene match: 2. Germline-derived CDR1 and CDR2 are LGHNA and YNFKEQ. The CDR3 length is 15 residues. The chain's CDR3 is CASSQDRGRNYGYTF. CDR3 bases: TGTGCCAGCAGCCAAGACAGGGGGCGCAACTATGGCTACACCTTC.

This clone was seen just once. The V and J genes are TRBV7-9 and TRBJ2-7, with 13 bases aligning to TRBD2. The CDR3 consists of 17 residues. V was clipped by 5 bases and J by 1 base; unmatched bases: 8. Germline CDR1 is SEHNR and CDR2 is FQNEAQ (reference sequence). The DNA of the CDR3 is TGTGCCAGCAGCCCGGGGGGACTAGCGGGACTGTCCTACGAGCAGTACTTC. Translated, it gives CASSPGGLAGLSYEQYF.

V is TRBV9 and J is TRBJ2-7, with 9 bases lining up with TRBD2. The CDR3 spans 16 residues. Germline CDR1 SGDLS, CDR2 YYNGEE. Losses at the gene ends were 0 bases for V and 4 bases for J; bases not matched to a gene: 8. The CDR3 DNA is TGTGCCAGCAGCGTAGGGGCTAGCGGGGCTACATACGAGCAGTACTTC. Translation gives CASSVGASGATYEQYF.

The genes are TRBV28 and TRBJ2-5, with 7 positions matching TRBD2. After removal of 9 bases from V and 5 bases from J, the junction contained 9 bases not matched to a gene. Germline CDR1 is MDHEN and CDR2 is SYDVKM. This CDR3 has 13 amino acids. Here the CDR3 DNA reads TGTGCCAGTCATGGGGGGGGTTACGAGACCCAGTACTTC. Translated: CASHGGGYETQYF.